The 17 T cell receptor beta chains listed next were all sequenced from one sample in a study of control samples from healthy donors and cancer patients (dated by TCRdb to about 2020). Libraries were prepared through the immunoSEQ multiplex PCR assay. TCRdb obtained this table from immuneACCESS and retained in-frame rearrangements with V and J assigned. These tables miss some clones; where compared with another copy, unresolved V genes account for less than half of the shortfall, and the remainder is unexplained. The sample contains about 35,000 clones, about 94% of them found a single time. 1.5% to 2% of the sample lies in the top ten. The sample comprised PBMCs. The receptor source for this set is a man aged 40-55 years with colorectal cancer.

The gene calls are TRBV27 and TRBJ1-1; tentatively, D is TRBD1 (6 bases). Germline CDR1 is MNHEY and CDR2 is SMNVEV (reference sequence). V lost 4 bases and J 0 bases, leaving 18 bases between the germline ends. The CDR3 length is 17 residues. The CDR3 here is CASSSHSGGTLNTEAFF. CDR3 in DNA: TGTGCCAGCAGTTCTCATTCGGGGGGCACCCTGAACACTGAAGCTTTCTTT.

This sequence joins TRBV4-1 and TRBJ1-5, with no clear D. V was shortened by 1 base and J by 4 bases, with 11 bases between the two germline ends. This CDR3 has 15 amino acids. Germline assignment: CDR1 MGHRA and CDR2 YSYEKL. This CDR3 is CASSQARAVNQPQHF. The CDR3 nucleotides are TGCGCCAGCAGCCAAGCGCGGGCAGTTAATCAGCCCCAGCATTTT.

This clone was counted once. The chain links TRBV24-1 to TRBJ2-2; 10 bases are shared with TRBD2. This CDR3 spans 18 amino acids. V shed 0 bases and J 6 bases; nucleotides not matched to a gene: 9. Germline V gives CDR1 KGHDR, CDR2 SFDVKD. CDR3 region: CATSDLQSGTSVSGELFF. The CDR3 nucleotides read TGTGCCACCAGTGATTTGCAATCCGGGACTAGCGTGTCCGGGGAGCTGTTTTTT.

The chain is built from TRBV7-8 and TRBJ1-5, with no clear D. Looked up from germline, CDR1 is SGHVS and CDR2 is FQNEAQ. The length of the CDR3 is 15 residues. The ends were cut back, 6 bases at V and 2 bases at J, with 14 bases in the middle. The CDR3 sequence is CASRMGGPGNQPQHF. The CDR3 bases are TGTGCCAGCAGGATGGGCGGGCCGGGCAATCAGCCCCAGCATTTT.

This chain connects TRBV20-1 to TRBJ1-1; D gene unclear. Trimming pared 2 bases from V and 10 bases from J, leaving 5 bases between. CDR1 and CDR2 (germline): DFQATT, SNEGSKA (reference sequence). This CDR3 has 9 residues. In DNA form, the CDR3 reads TGCAGTGCTAGACCGGGAGCTTTCTTT. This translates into CSARPGAFF.

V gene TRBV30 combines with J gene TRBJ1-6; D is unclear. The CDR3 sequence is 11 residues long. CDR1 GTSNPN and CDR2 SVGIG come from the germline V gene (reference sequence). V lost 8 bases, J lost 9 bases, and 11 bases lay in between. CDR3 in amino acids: CAEGGSSPLHF. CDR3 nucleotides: TGTGCCGAGGGAGGGAGTTCACCCCTCCACTTT.

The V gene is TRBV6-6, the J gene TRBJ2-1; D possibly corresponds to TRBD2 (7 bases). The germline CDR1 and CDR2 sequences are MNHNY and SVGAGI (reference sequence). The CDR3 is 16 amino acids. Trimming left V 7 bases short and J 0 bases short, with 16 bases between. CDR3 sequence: CASITRGGGSYNEQFF. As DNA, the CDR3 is TGTGCCAGCATCACCAGGGGCGGGGGCTCCTACAATGAGCAGTTCTTC.

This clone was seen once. CDR3 sequence reads: CAWSTGGAETQYF. DNA for the CDR3: TGTGCCTGGAGCACGGGGGGAGCCGAGACCCAGTACTTC. The J gene is TRBJ2-5, the V gene TRBV30, with 7 bases aligning to TRBD2. V was pared by 3 bases and J by 5 bases, with 6 bases of the junction left unmatched. There are 13 residues in the CDR3. Looked up from germline, CDR1 is GTSNPN and CDR2 is SVGIG (reference sequence). The whole variable domain, remainder taken from reference TRBV30 and TRBJ2-5, is SQTIHQWPATLVQPVGSPLSLECTVEGTSNPNLYWYRQAAGRGLQLLFYSVGIGQISSEVPQNLSASRPQDRQFILSSKKLLLSDSGFYLCAWSTGGAETQYFGPGTRLLVL.

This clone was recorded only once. The CDR3 DNA follows: TGTGCCAGCAGCTCTAACGCTGGGACTAGCGTTTCAGATACGCAGTATTTT. This sequence encodes CASSSNAGTSVSDTQYF. J is TRBJ2-3 and V is TRBV11-2, with TRBD2 matching 10 bases. Germline V gene data show CDR1 as SGHAT and CDR2 as FQNNGV. The junction had 11 bases not matched to a gene; V was cut back by 4 bases and J by 4 bases. The CDR3 extends over 17 amino acids.

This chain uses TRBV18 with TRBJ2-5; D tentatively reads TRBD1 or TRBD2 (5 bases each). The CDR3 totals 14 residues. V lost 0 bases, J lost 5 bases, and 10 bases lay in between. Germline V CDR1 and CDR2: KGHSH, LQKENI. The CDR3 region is CASSPPTGRETQYF. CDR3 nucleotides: TGTGCCAGCTCACCACCGACGGGGCGGGAGACCCAGTACTTC.

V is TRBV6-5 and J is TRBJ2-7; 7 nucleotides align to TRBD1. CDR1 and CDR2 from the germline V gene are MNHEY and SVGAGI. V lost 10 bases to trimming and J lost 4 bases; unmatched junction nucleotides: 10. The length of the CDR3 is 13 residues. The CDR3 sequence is CATSEAGGYEQYF. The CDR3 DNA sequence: TGTGCCACGTCGGAAGCAGGGGGATACGAGCAGTACTTC.

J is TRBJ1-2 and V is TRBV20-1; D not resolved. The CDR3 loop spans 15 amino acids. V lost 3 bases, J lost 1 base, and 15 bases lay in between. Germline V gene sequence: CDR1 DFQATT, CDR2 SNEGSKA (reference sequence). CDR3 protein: CSASQRKTYNYGYTF. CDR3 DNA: TGCAGTGCTAGTCAAAGGAAAACCTATAACTATGGCTACACCTTC.

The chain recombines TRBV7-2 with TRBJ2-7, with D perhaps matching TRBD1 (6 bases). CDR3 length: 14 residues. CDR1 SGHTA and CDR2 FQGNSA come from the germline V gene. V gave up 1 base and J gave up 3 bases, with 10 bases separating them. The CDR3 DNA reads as TGTGCCAGCAGCTTAGACAGGGCGAGCTACGAGCAGTACTTC. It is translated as CASSLDRASYEQYF.

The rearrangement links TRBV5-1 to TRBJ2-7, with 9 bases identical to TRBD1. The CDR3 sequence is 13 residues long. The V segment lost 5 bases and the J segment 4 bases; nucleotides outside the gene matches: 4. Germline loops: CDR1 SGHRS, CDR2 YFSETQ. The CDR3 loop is CASRIQGAYEQYF. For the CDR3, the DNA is TGCGCCAGCAGAATACAGGGGGCGTACGAGCAGTACTTC.

The CDR3 coding sequence is TGCAGTGCTAGTCTGGCGGGGGGCAGGACAGATACGCAGTATTTT. Amino acid sequence: CSASLAGGRTDTQYF. V and J are TRBV20-1 and TRBJ2-3; 8 nucleotides agree with TRBD2. Per germline, CDR1 DFQATT and CDR2 SNEGSKA (reference sequence). V shed 3 bases, J shed 3 bases, and the junction held 8 bases outside the gene matches. The CDR3 has 15 residues.

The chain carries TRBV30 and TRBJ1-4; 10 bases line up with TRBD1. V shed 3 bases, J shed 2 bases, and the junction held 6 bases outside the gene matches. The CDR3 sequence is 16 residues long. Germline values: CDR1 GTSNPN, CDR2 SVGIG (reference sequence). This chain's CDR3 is CAWSDGTGVTNEKLFF. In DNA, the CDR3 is TGTGCCTGGAGCGACGGGACAGGGGTTACTAATGAAAAACTGTTTTTT. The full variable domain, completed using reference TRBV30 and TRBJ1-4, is SQTIHQWPATLVQPVGSPLSLECTVEGTSNPNLYWYRQAAGRGLQLLFYSVGIGQISSEVPQNLSASRPQDRQFILSSKKLLLSDSGFYLCAWSDGTGVTNEKLFFGSGTQLSVL.

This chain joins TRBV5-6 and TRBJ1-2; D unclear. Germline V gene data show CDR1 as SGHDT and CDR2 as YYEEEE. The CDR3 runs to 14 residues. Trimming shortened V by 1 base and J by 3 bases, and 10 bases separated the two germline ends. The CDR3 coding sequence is TGTGCCAGCAGCTTGTTGGGGTTCGACTATGGCTACACCTTC. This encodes CASSLLGFDYGYTF.